One and the same sample provided the 32 T cell receptor beta chains below, sequenced in a study of T cells in Graves' hyperthyroidism and ophthalmopathy. It was RNA transcripts that yielded the amplified TCR beta CDR3 regions. The study used the HTBI primer set for a first-round RT-PCR of the TCR CDR3. TCRdb recomputed calls from the multiplex PCR reads with MiXCR, one row per CDR3 protein. This sample has roughly 580,000 distinct CDR3 sequences, with approximately 14% found just once. The material sequenced was blood. The receptors stem from a woman between 25 and 40 years old with Graves' hyperthyroidism that later progressed to Graves' ophthalmopathy.

CDR3 DNA sequence: TGCAGCGTTACCAGTTTCAACTCTGGAAACACCATATATTTT. Translating gives CSVTSFNSGNTIYF. The chain carries TRBV29-1 and TRBJ1-3, with unresolved D. There are 14 residues in the CDR3. Per germline, CDR1 SQVTM and CDR2 ANQGSEA. Between the trimmed V and J ends, which lost 5 bases and 0 bases, there was a span of 11 bases.

There are many counts of this clonotype. The J gene is TRBJ2-3, the V gene TRBV6-5; D gene uncertain. From germline, CDR1 is MNHEY and CDR2 SVGAGI. The CDR3 totals 15 residues. Trimming took 2 bases from V and 0 from J, leaving 9 bases between them. The CDR3 DNA reads as TGTGCCAGCAGTTACCAAGTGGGGAGCACAGATACGCAGTATTTT. Protein: CASSYQVGSTDTQYF.

CDR3 sequence: CASSLRGWNEQYF. The CDR3 nucleotides are TGTGCCAGCAGCCTAAGAGGTTGGAACGAGCAGTACTTC. This sequence joins TRBV7-2 and TRBJ2-7; D is unclear. Germline loops: CDR1 SGHTA, CDR2 FQGNSA. The CDR3 spans 13 residues. Trimming took off 5 bases at V and 5 bases at J, with 13 bases between the two ends.

This chain connects TRBV27 to TRBJ1-5; no firm D call. V lost 1 base, J lost 5 bases, and 18 bases lay in between. Germline values: CDR1 MNHEY, CDR2 SMNVEV (reference sequence). This CDR3 has 17 residues. The CDR3 DNA is TGTGCCAGCAGTTTATACCCGGCGGACGGGATTCATCAGCCCCAGCATTTT. It codes for CASSLYPADGIHQPQHF.

This clonotype came up a few times. The chain couples TRBV3-1 to TRBJ2-7; 12 bases map to TRBD2. This CDR3 has 17 amino acids. Germline V CDR1 and CDR2: LGHDT, YNNKEL (reference sequence). With 3 bases clipped from V and 3 bases from J, the junction kept 9 bases outside the gene matches. The CDR3 sequence: CASSHLAGGSLLYEQYF. In nucleotides, the CDR3 is TGTGCCAGCAGCCACCTAGCGGGAGGGTCCCTTCTCTACGAGCAGTACTTC.

In this sample, this clonotype turned up many times. The J gene is TRBJ1-6, the V gene TRBV6-2 or TRBV6-3; no definite D call. The CDR3 sequence is 13 residues long. V shed 8 bases and J shed 0 bases, with 5 bases lying between them. Germline V gene lookup returns CDR1 MNHEY and CDR2 SVGEGT. This chain's CDR3 is CASRSSYNSPLHF. The CDR3 coding sequence is TGTGCCAGCCGGAGCTCCTATAATTCACCCCTCCACTTT.

This clonotype came up many times. J is TRBJ2-1 and V is TRBV30; 9 bases fit TRBD2. The V gene's germline CDR1 is GTSNPN and CDR2 SVGIG (reference sequence). The V segment lost 0 bases and the J segment 9 bases; nucleotides outside the gene matches: 9. The CDR3 is 15 amino acids. The CDR3 loop is CAWSVSAGGLSEQFF. CDR3 nucleotide sequence: TGTGCCTGGAGTGTTTCAGCGGGAGGTCTTAGTGAGCAGTTCTTC.

The chain employs TRBV4-2 and TRBJ2-1, with TRBD1 matching over 7 bases. Germline-derived CDR1 and CDR2 are LGHNA and YNFKEQ. There are 17 residues in the CDR3. The J segment lost 7 bases and the V segment lost 0 bases, leaving 12 bases of the junction unmatched. The CDR3 loop reads CASSQEQAGGLVNEQFF. The CDR3 DNA sequence: TGTGCCAGCAGCCAAGAGCAGGCAGGGGGTTTAGTTAATGAGCAGTTCTTC.

This clonotype was seen repeatedly, ten times or more. The J gene is TRBJ1-3, the V gene TRBV18; D may be TRBD1 (5 bases). Trimming took 0 bases from V and 2 from J, leaving 8 bases between them. Germline V gene data show CDR1 as KGHSH and CDR2 as LQKENI. The CDR3 sequence is 15 residues long. The CDR3 sequence: CASSPPGEPGNTIYF. The CDR3 coding sequence is TGTGCCAGCTCACCACCGGGGGAACCTGGAAACACCATATATTTT.

This clonotype was seen at least ten times. The V and J genes are TRBV27 and TRBJ2-2; D call uncertain. Germline V gives CDR1 MNHEY, CDR2 SMNVEV (reference sequence). The V gene lost 2 bases and the J gene lost 7 bases, with 5 bases spanning the gap. The CDR3 runs to 12 residues. Written as DNA, the CDR3 is TGTGCCAGCAGTTTAAGTGTCGGGGAGCTGTTTTTT. Its translation: CASSLSVGELFF.

This clonotype was observed a few times. In nucleotides, the CDR3 is TGTGCCACCAGCAAATCTAACATTGGCTACACCTTC. Amino acid sequence: CATSKSNIGYTF. The chain is built from TRBV15 and TRBJ1-2; D call uncertain. The CDR3 totals 12 residues. Trimming removed 4 bases at V and 7 bases at J, with 10 bases between. CDR1 is LNHNV, CDR2 YYDKDF, per germline (reference sequence).

The sample holds many counts of this clonotype. The chain combines TRBV3-1 with TRBJ1-6; D might be TRBD1 (5 bases). Per the germline V gene, CDR1 is LGHDT and CDR2 is YNNKEL (reference sequence). V lost 4 bases and J 3 bases, leaving 7 bases between the germline ends. The CDR3 runs to 14 residues. In DNA form, the CDR3 reads TGTGCCAGCAGCCCGGACAACTATAATTCACCCCTCCACTTT. Protein product: CASSPDNYNSPLHF.

This clonotype was recorded a few times. CDR3 residues: CASSLAGPSPLHF. In DNA form, the CDR3 reads TGTGCCAGCAGCTTAGCGGGGCCTTCACCCCTCCACTTT. The chain joins TRBV7-3 to TRBJ1-6; the D gene is possibly TRBD1 (5 bases). This CDR3 contains 13 residues. Per the germline V gene, CDR1 is SGHTA and CDR2 is FQGTGA. Between the trimmed V and J ends, which lost 2 bases and 9 bases, there was a span of 8 bases.

This sequence joins TRBV19 and TRBJ2-2; TRBD1 matches at 9 bases. V was clipped by 5 bases and J by 17 bases; unmatched bases: 15. The CDR3 length is 14 residues. CDR1 and CDR2 from the germline V gene are LNHDA and SQIVND (reference sequence). CDR3 nucleotide sequence: TGTGCCAGTAGTCCCCGCGACAGGGGGATTCTCCCTTTTTTT. Its protein is CASSPRDRGILPFF.

The V and J genes are TRBV12-3 or TRBV12-4 and TRBJ2-5; D ambiguous. V lost 6 bases and J lost 4, with 12 bases in between. The CDR3 covers 13 residues. CDR3 DNA sequence: TGTGCCAGCAGCCGCGCGGTGGTAGAGACCCAGTACTTC. Protein product: CASSRAVVETQYF.

This clonotype showed up many times. This chain uses TRBV28 with TRBJ2-7; 10 bases map to TRBD2. The CDR3 extends over 18 amino acids. The J segment lost 2 bases and the V segment lost 5 bases, leaving 15 bases of the junction unmatched. Per germline, CDR1 MDHEN and CDR2 SYDVKM. CDR3 amino acids: CASSLPGLAPDGAYEQYF. In DNA, the CDR3 is TGTGCCAGCAGTCTTCCGGGACTAGCGCCCGACGGGGCCTACGAGCAGTACTTC.

In its sample, this clonotype was seen many times. This chain connects TRBV27 to TRBJ2-5; no clear D. The ends were cut back, 6 bases at V and 7 bases at J, with 12 bases in the middle. This CDR3 spans 12 amino acids. The germline V gene encodes CDR1 MNHEY and CDR2 SMNVEV (reference sequence). DNA for the CDR3: TGTGCCAGCAGCTCCCGTGGTCCGACCCAGTACTTC. Its protein product is CASSSRGPTQYF.

The table lists this clonotype with a few counts. V usage is TRBV20-1 and J usage is TRBJ2-7; TRBD2 agrees at 11 bases. The junction had 6 bases not matched to a gene; V was cut back by 4 bases and J by 7 bases. The germline CDR1 and CDR2 sequences are DFQATT and SNEGSKA (reference sequence). The CDR3 runs to 13 residues. The CDR3 here is CSAKLAGVGEQYF. CDR3 nucleotide sequence: TGCAGTGCTAAACTAGCGGGAGTAGGTGAGCAGTACTTC.

The chain employs TRBV9 and TRBJ2-7; 7 nucleotides match TRBD1. The trim removed 3 bases at V and 6 bases at J, leaving 6 bases unmatched. The germline V gene encodes CDR1 SGDLS and CDR2 YYNGEE. The CDR3 sequence is 13 residues long. CDR3 sequence (DNA): TGTGCCAGCAGCGCCGGGACAGAAACCGAGCAGTACTTC. It translates to CASSAGTETEQYF. The full variable domain, in which reference TRBV9 and TRBJ2-7 provide the parts outside the CDR3, is DSGVTQTPKHLITATGQRVTLRCSPRSGDLSVYWYQQSLDQGLQFLIQYYNGEERAKGNILERFSAQQFPDLHSELNLSSLELGDSALYFCASSAGTETEQYFGPGTRLTVT.

The gene calls are TRBV6-2 or TRBV6-3 and TRBJ2-7; no clear D gene. Germline lookup yields CDR1 MNHEY and CDR2 SVGEGT. Deletions cut 3 bases from V and 2 bases from J, with 8 bases between. The CDR3 is 13 amino acids. The CDR3 loop reads CASSYREAYEQYF. For the CDR3, the DNA is TGTGCCAGCAGTTATAGAGAGGCCTACGAGCAGTACTTC.

About this clonotype itself: A much larger clone differs from this one at a single base, so this may be a read error. The CDR3 sequence is CSARNPGTSGRYEHFF. DNA of the CDR3: TGCAGTGCTAGGAACCCCGGGACTAGCGGGAGATATGAGCACTTCTTC. V gene TRBV20-1 combines with J gene TRBJ2-1; TRBD2 aligns across 14 bases. This CDR3 region has 16 residues. CDR1 is DFQATT and CDR2 is SNEGSKA in the germline V gene (reference sequence).

This clonotype was counted ten times or more. The rearrangement joins TRBV7-9 to TRBJ2-3, with a tentative D call TRBD2 (6 bases). The CDR3 sequence is 16 residues long. The V and J ends lost 5 bases and 2 bases respectively, with 17 bases between them. Germline CDR1 and CDR2: SEHNR and FQNEAQ (reference sequence). The CDR3 coding sequence is TGTGCCAGCAGCCCCCCCGGGACTCGTACCACAGATACGCAGTATTTT. It encodes CASSPPGTRTTDTQYF.

The genes are TRBV5-1 and TRBJ2-1, with 7 bases lining up with TRBD1. V trimming: 7 bases; J trimming: 7 bases; junction bases outside the gene matches: 8. Germline-derived CDR1 and CDR2 are SGHRS and YFSETQ. CDR3 length equals 13 residues. The CDR3 loop is CASRTGTENEQFF. In nucleotides, the CDR3 is TGCGCCAGCCGAACCGGGACAGAGAATGAGCAGTTCTTC.

This clonotype was seen only a few times. The genes are TRBV4-2 and TRBJ2-7; 9 positions match TRBD1. The CDR3 length is 15 residues. The V gene's germline CDR1 is LGHNA and CDR2 YNFKEQ. V lost 2 bases and J lost 0; bases outside the gene matches: 2. CDR3 DNA: TGTGCCAGCAGCCAACGGGACAGGGACTCCTACGAGCAGTACTTC. Its protein product is CASSQRDRDSYEQYF.

The table lists this clonotype with a few counts. This chain connects TRBV5-4 to TRBJ1-1; D is perhaps TRBD1 (5 bases). Trimming stripped 3 bases from V and 1 base from J, with 10 bases between. The CDR3 covers 14 residues. CDR1 and CDR2 (germline): SGHNT, YYREEE (reference sequence). CDR3 sequence: CASSSNQGNTEAFF. CDR3 sequence (DNA): TGTGCCAGCAGCTCCAATCAGGGGAACACTGAAGCTTTCTTT.

The sample holds a few counts of this clonotype. V gene TRBV12-3 or TRBV12-4 combines with J gene TRBJ2-1; 9 nucleotides match TRBD2. The CDR3 sequence is 15 residues long. V shed 6 bases, J shed 9 bases, and the junction held 12 bases outside the gene matches. The CDR3 DNA follows: TGTGCCAGCAGCTACGGGACTAGCCCGCCCAGTGAGCAGTTCTTC. Translated, it gives CASSYGTSPPSEQFF.

This clonotype was found many times. The chain combines TRBV10-3 with TRBJ2-3; a weak D match, TRBD1 (5 bases). V lost 8 bases and J 4 bases, leaving 13 bases between the germline ends. The germline gives CDR1 ENHRY, CDR2 SYGVKD. This CDR3 region has 13 residues. This CDR3 is CAIGWQGSDTQYF. The CDR3 DNA reads as TGTGCCATCGGATGGCAGGGATCAGATACGCAGTATTTT.

This clonotype was picked up many times. The chain has TRBV15 and TRBJ2-1, with D perhaps TRBD2 (6 bases). The germline V gene has CDR1 LNHNV and CDR2 YYDKDF (reference sequence). The V end lost 1 base, the J end lost 3 bases, and 13 bases lay between the germline ends. This CDR3 comprises 16 residues. Written as DNA, the CDR3 is TGTGCCACCAGCAGAGGGCTAGCGAGGATCTACAATGAGCAGTTCTTC. It translates to CATSRGLARIYNEQFF.

This clonotype has a handful of counts. The CDR3 loop reads CASSRTGAQYF. CDR3 sequence (DNA): TGTGCCAGCAGCCGTACAGGGGCGCAGTATTTT. The chain recombines TRBV7-8 with TRBJ2-3; 7 bases align to TRBD1. Germline values: CDR1 SGHVS, CDR2 FQNEAQ. This CDR3 region has 11 residues. Unmatched junction bases numbered 3, after V lost 5 bases and J lost 10 bases.

This clonotype was observed many times. Here the CDR3 DNA reads TGTGCCACCAGTGAGGTCCTGACGGTTGGTGAAAAACTGTTTTTT. It codes for CATSEVLTVGEKLFF. The chain couples TRBV24-1 to TRBJ1-4, with D uncertain. The germline CDR1 and CDR2 sequences are KGHDR and SFDVKD. Deletions cut 4 bases from V and 7 bases from J, with 15 bases between. CDR3 size: 15 residues.

This clonotype was counted many times. The chain has TRBV5-6 and TRBJ1-3; D is unclear. Germline V gives CDR1 SGHDT, CDR2 YYEEEE. Trimming stripped 1 base from V and 1 base from J, with 6 bases between. This CDR3 has 14 amino acids. The CDR3 region has the DNA TGTGCCAGCAGCTTGTACTATTCTGGAAACACCATATATTTT. This sequence encodes CASSLYYSGNTIYF.

The chain joins TRBV7-2 to TRBJ1-2; 7 bases line up with TRBD1. The CDR3 extends over 13 amino acids. Germline V CDR1 and CDR2: SGHTA, FQGNSA. V dropped 5 bases and J dropped 7; count of bases not matched to a gene: 7. The CDR3 loop is CASSPTGSPGYTF. The CDR3 nucleotides are TGTGCCAGCAGCCCGACAGGGTCTCCTGGCTACACCTTC.